Listed below are T cell receptor beta chains from one sample, sequenced in a study of identical twins. MiXCR, applied by TCRdb to the 5' RACE reads, yields one record per CDR3 protein. This sample yields roughly 700,000 distinct CDR3 sequences, of which 8.6% are seen a single time; 0.85% to 1% belongs to the top ten. A further study also used this sample, focusing on yellow fever vaccine responses in identical twins.

The material sequenced was PBMCs. All receptors come from a woman between 18 and 30 years old in good health. Each CDR3 is given with its conserved first and last residue. The D gene is left open where the match is weak. A row's size may be missing; if present it is once, few, many or a size class.

j_gene	d_gene	v_gene	abundance	CDR3nt	CDR3aa
TRBJ1-5	NA	TRBV24-1	NA	TGTGCCACCAGGGTTTGGGGTCGCAATCAGCCCCAGCATTTT	CATRVWGRNQPQHF
TRBJ1-5	TRBD1	TRBV20-1	few	TGCAGTGCTAAGGCTTCGACAGGGCGTAATCAGCCCCAGCATTTT	CSAKASTGRNQPQHF
TRBJ2-7	NA	TRBV27	many	TGTGCCAGCAGTACGACAGCTAACTACGAGCAGTACTTC	CASSTTANYEQYF
TRBJ2-1	NA	TRBV14	few	TGTGCCAGCAGCCAAGATATGGGGGTCCTCTACAATGAGCAGTTCTTC	CASSQDMGVLYNEQFF
TRBJ2-3	TRBD2	TRBV28	few	TGTGCCAGCAGTTTGTGGAGTATGGGCGGGAGCGCAGATACGCAGTATTTT	CASSLWSMGGSADTQYF
TRBJ2-7	TRBD2	TRBV20-1	few	TGCAGTGCAACGGGACTAGCGGGAGCGGGGGAGCAGTACTTC	CSATGLAGAGEQYF
TRBJ2-7	NA	TRBV6-5	few	TGTGCCAGCAGTTCAACCCGCAGGGGTTTCTCCTACGAGCAGTACTTC	CASSSTRRGFSYEQYF
TRBJ2-7	TRBD1	TRBV15	NA	TGTGCCACCAGCACAGCGGACAGGAACTACGAGCAGTACTTC	CATSTADRNYEQYF
TRBJ2-7	NA	TRBV6-5	many	TGTGCCAGCAGTTACGAGCTAAGCTCCTACGAGCAGTACTTC	CASSYELSSYEQYF
TRBJ2-5	NA	TRBV28	many	TGTGCCAGCAGTTTCCCCCAAGAGACCCAGTACTTC	CASSFPQETQYF
TRBJ2-3	NA	TRBV10-3	few	TGTGCCATCAGCGATACCGCCCCCCAACCGGGGTCTAGCACAGATACGCAGTATTTT	CAISDTAPQPGSSTDTQYF
TRBJ2-3	TRBD2	TRBV18	NA	TGTGCCAGCTCACCCCTAGCGGGAGAAGCAGATACGCAGTATTTT	CASSPLAGEADTQYF
TRBJ2-1	NA	TRBV19	NA	TGTGCCAGTAGTATGGGCGGGGGCTTTTGGGAGCAGTTCTTC	CASSMGGGFWEQFF
TRBJ1-1	NA	TRBV4-3	few	TGCGCCAGCAGCCAAGTAGGGGGAGGGAGCACTGAAGCTTTCTTT	CASSQVGGGSTEAFF
TRBJ2-1	NA	TRBV6-1	many	TGTGCCAGCAGCTCCACAGGGATCAATGAGCAGTTCTTC	CASSSTGINEQFF
TRBJ1-5	TRBD1	TRBV6-5	NA	TGTGCCAGCAGTTATCGACAGGGTCCTCAGCCCCAGCATTTT	CASSYRQGPQPQHF
TRBJ2-2	NA	TRBV5-1	NA	TGCGCCAGCAGAAGGGAAGGAACCGGGGAGCTGTTTTTT	CASRREGTGELFF
TRBJ2-3	TRBD2	TRBV2	NA	TGTGCCTTCAGCTGCCGGATAGCGGGGCTTTTCACAGGTGGGGATACGCAGTATTTT	CAFSCRIAGLFTGGDTQYF
TRBJ1-1	NA	TRBV6-2/TRBV6-3	few	TGTGCCAGCAGTTATGAGTGGGGGGAAACGAACACTGAAGCTTTCTTT	CASSYEWGETNTEAFF
TRBJ2-5	NA	TRBV5-1	many	TGCGCCAGCAGCTTTAATCTAGACCAAGAGACCCAGTACTTC	CASSFNLDQETQYF
TRBJ2-2	NA	TRBV15	NA	TGTGCCACCAGCAGAGAGTCCGGCAGTACCGGGGACCTGTTTTTT	CATSRESGSTGDLFF
TRBJ2-5	TRBD1	TRBV29-1	NA	TGCAGCGTTATCGGACAGGGTGGAGAGACCCAGTACTTC	CSVIGQGGETQYF
TRBJ2-2	NA	TRBV9	NA	TGTGCCAGCAGCGTAGCGGGCGGGGAGCTGTTTTTT	CASSVAGGELFF
TRBJ2-2	TRBD2	TRBV7-2	NA	TGTGCCGGATCACTAGCGGGGGGGCGATTGATTGCCGGGGAGCTGTTTTTT	CAGSLAGGRLIAGELFF
TRBJ2-5	NA	TRBV6-5	few	TGTGCCAGCAGTTACTCAAACCGACCAGAAGAGACCCAGTACTTC	CASSYSNRPEETQYF
TRBJ1-3	NA	TRBV7-9	many	TGTGCCAGCAGCCCCAGGGGCTCTGGAAACACCATATATTTT	CASSPRGSGNTIYF
TRBJ2-7	NA	TRBV28	few	TGTGCCAGCAGTTACCCCGTAAGCGGCGAGCAGTACTTC	CASSYPVSGEQYF
TRBJ1-5	TRBD1	TRBV20-1	few	TGCAGTGCTGCTCCAGGGGGCCTCAATCAGCCCCAGCATTTT	CSAAPGGLNQPQHF
TRBJ2-1	NA	TRBV3-1	few	TGTGCCAGCAGCCCTGAAAAGATCGTCGGCAGGGGCGACTACAATGAGCAGTTCTTC	CASSPEKIVGRGDYNEQFF
TRBJ2-7	TRBD1	TRBV7-3	NA	TGTGCCAGCAGCCAATTCCCGGGACAGAACTACGAGCAGTACTTC	CASSQFPGQNYEQYF
TRBJ2-5	NA	TRBV7-9	NA	TGTGCCAGCAGCTCGGCCGGATCGAAGACCCAGTACTTC	CASSSAGSKTQYF
TRBJ1-2	NA	TRBV28	NA	TGTGCCAGCGGGGGGAACTATGGCTACACCTTC	CASGGNYGYTF
TRBJ2-3	TRBD2	TRBV7-6	few	TGTGCCAGCAGCTTAGGGGGTAGCGGGGGGCTCACAGATACGCAGTATTTT	CASSLGGSGGLTDTQYF
TRBJ2-7	NA	TRBV10-1	NA	TGCGCCAGCCGCCGTGGGGCCTACGAGCAGTACTTC	CASRRGAYEQYF
TRBJ2-3	TRBD1	TRBV5-6	NA	TGTGCCAGCAGCTTGATAACAGGGGGCGCAGATACGCAGTATTTT	CASSLITGGADTQYF
TRBJ2-1	NA	TRBV29-1	NA	TGCAGCGTTTTCCCCCTGAGCTCCTACAATGAGCAGTTCTTC	CSVFPLSSYNEQFF
TRBJ2-2	NA	TRBV27	few	TGTGCCAGCAGGGCGGGGATTTACACCGGGGAGCTGTTTTTT	CASRAGIYTGELFF
TRBJ1-2	TRBD1	TRBV27	many	TGTGCCAGCAGTATAGGGACAGGACGCAACTATGGCTACACCTTC	CASSIGTGRNYGYTF
TRBJ1-4	NA	TRBV12-3/TRBV12-4	many	TGTGCCAGCAGTTTAAGGGGAGAAAAACTGTTTTTT	CASSLRGEKLFF
TRBJ2-1	TRBD2	TRBV6-5	NA	TGTGCCAGCAGTTACGAGCGGGGTGGGTTGGGTGAGCAGTTCTTC	CASSYERGGLGEQFF
TRBJ1-1	NA	TRBV12-3/TRBV12-4	many	TGTGCCAGCAGTTTAATAGGTCAGAACACTGAAGCTTTCTTT	CASSLIGQNTEAFF
TRBJ1-2	NA	TRBV7-8	few	TGTGCCAGCAGCTTAGCGCTCGGAGTTGCTAACTATGGCTACACCTTC	CASSLALGVANYGYTF
TRBJ1-4	NA	TRBV10-3	NA	TGTGCCATCTCGAGGAAAGGGGATAATGAAAAACTGTTTTTT	CAISRKGDNEKLFF
TRBJ2-3	NA	TRBV6-5	NA	TGTGCCAGCAGTTACTTCGGGGTGAGCACAGATACGCAGTATTTT	CASSYFGVSTDTQYF